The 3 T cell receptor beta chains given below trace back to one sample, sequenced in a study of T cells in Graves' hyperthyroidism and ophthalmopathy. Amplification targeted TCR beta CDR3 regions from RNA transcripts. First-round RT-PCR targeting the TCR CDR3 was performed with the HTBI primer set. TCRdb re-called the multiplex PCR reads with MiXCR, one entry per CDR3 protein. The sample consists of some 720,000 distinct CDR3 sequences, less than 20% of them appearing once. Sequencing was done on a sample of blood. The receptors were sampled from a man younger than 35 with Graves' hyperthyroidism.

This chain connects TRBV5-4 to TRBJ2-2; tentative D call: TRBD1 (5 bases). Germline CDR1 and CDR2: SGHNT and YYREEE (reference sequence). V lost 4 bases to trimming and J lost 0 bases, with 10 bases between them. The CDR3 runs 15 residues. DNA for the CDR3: TGTGCCAGCAGCATGACGACAGCGAACACCGGGGAGCTGTTTTTT. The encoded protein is CASSMTTANTGELFF.

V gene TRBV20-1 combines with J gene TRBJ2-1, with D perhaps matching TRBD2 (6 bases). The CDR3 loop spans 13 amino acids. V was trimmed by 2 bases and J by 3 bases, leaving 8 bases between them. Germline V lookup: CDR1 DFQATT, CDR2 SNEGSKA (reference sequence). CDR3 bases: TGCAGTGCTAGACAGGGAGGCTACAATGAGCAGTTCTTC. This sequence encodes CSARQGGYNEQFF.

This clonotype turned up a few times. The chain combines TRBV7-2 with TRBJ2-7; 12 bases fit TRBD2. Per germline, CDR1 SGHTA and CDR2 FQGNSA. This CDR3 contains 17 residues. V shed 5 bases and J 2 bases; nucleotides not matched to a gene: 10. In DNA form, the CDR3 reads TGTGCCAGCAGCCGGATGTCCCTAGCGGGGGGGGCCTACGAGCAGTACTTC. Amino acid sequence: CASSRMSLAGGAYEQYF.